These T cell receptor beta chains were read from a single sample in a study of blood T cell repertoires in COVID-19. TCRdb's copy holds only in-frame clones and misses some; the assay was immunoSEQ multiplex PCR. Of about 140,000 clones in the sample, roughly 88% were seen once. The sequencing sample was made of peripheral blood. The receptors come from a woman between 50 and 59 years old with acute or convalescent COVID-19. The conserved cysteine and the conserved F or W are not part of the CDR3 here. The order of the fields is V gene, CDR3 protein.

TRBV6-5,ASSYSGTANTGELF
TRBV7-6,ASSIRTGIMNSPLH
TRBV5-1,ASSPWVPGHPNTGELF
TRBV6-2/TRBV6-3,ASSTSLPGQGLDEQY
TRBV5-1,ASSLGLAGGNEQF
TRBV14,ASSQDFGLAGRTDTQY
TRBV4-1,ASSQVQRQASPLH
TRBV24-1,ATSDLPEEISGNTIY
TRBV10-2,ASSESAGGGAF
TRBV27,ASSLGSSGYEQY
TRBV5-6,ASSWRDSPSQPQH
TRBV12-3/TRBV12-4,ASSLARGTEQY
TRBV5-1,ASVGGGSSYNEQF
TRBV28,ASSSGVHAATLGYT
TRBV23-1,ASSQTLTGGETDTQY
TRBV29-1,SVGGQGNSPLH
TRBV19,ASSIAGGPVTGELF